The T cell receptor beta chain described here comes from a study of blood T cell repertoires in COVID-19. The overall study: Both acute and convalescent COVID-19 samples were obtained from the United States, Italy and Spain.

Recovery among Cohort 3 donors was established by two negative PCRs, clearance, or symptom resolution. V was shortened by 0 bases and J by 2 bases, with 10 bases between the two germline ends. The CDR3 has 15 amino acids. Germline CDR1 is KGHSH and CDR2 is LQKENI. This table comes from immunoSEQ multiplex PCR, and its TCRdb copy is limited to in-frame clones, with some not included. The sample contains 200,000 to 250,000 clones, 82% of which appear only once. The chain has TRBV18 and TRBJ1-2; D uncertain. The specimen sequenced was PBMCs or T cells enriched from blood (not recorded which). The sequence was obtained from a woman aged 60 to 75 who had recovered from COVID-19. The CDR3 coding sequence is TGTGCCAGCTCACCACCGCGACTCTTCAACTATGGCTACACCTTC. It yields the protein CASSPPRLFNYGYTF.